These 6 T cell receptor beta chains originate from one sample sequenced in a study of blood T cell repertoires in COVID-19. Generated by immunoSEQ multiplex PCR, the TCRdb table keeps only in-frame clones and is missing some. The sample consists of almost 400,000 clones, 88% of them appearing once. Sequencing input: PBMCs or T cells enriched from blood (not recorded which). The receptors were gathered from a woman aged 25 to 45 with acute COVID-19.

The chain links TRBV24-1 to TRBJ2-5; D perhaps matches TRBD1 (6 bases). Per the germline V gene, CDR1 is KGHDR and CDR2 is SFDVKD. The CDR3 length is 16 residues. The V and J ends lost 0 bases and 4 bases respectively, with 14 bases between them. CDR3 in DNA: TGTGCCACCAGTGATTTGTTGAGGGGGAACGGAGAGACCCAGTACTTC. This sequence encodes CATSDLLRGNGETQYF.

The gene calls are TRBV5-1 and TRBJ1-1, with D hard to call. V lost 6 bases and J lost 3, with 12 bases in between. The CDR3 has 13 amino acids. The V gene's germline CDR1 is SGHRS and CDR2 YFSETQ. DNA of the CDR3: TGCGCCAGCACCGGTCCAGCGGACACTGAAGCTTTCTTT. Protein product: CASTGPADTEAFF.

There are a few counts of this clone. CDR3 DNA sequence: TGTGCCTGGAGTAATCAGGGGGCGGGAGCTTTCTTT. This gives the protein CAWSNQGAGAFF. V gene TRBV30 combines with J gene TRBJ1-1; 8 nucleotides line up with TRBD1. This CDR3 is built from 12 residues. CDR1 and CDR2 (germline): GTSNPN, SVGIG (reference sequence). V shed 2 bases, J shed 10 bases, and the junction held 6 bases outside the gene matches. Supplemented by reference TRBV30 and TRBJ1-1, the full variable domain reads SQTIHQWPATLVQPVGSPLSLECTVEGTSNPNLYWYRQAAGRGLQLLFYSVGIGQISSEVPQNLSASRPQDRQFILSSKKLLLSDSGFYLCAWSNQGAGAFFGQGTRLTVV.

V and J are TRBV9 and TRBJ1-3; possible D gene TRBD1, 6 bases. From germline, CDR1 is SGDLS and CDR2 YYNGEE. This CDR3 is built from 16 residues. V was trimmed by 2 bases and J by 4 bases, leaving 16 bases between them. The CDR3 sequence is CASSVDSGAVGNTIYF. The CDR3 DNA reads TGTGCCAGCAGCGTGGATTCAGGGGCCGTCGGAAACACCATATATTTT.

This clone was observed a few times. J is TRBJ1-2 and V is TRBV3-1 (or the pseudogene TRBV3-2); 10 nucleotides align to TRBD1. Per germline, CDR1 LGHDT and CDR2 YNNKEL (reference sequence). The CDR3 consists of 15 residues. V shed 4 bases, J shed 7 bases, and the junction held 9 bases outside the gene matches. The CDR3 is CASSPDGTGEFGYTF. For the CDR3, the DNA is TGTGCCAGCAGCCCCGACGGGACAGGGGAGTTTGGCTACACCTTC.

The V gene is TRBV7-2, the J gene TRBJ2-1; possible D gene TRBD2, 5 bases. The V and J ends lost 1 base and 5 bases respectively, with 12 bases between them. Germline V gene lookup returns CDR1 SGHTA and CDR2 FQGNSA. This CDR3 has 15 residues. In DNA, the CDR3 is TGTGCCAGCAGCTTAGAGCGGACCTTTCACAATGAGCAGTTCTTC. Translation gives CASSLERTFHNEQFF. Variable domain in full (rest from reference TRBV7-2 and TRBJ2-1): GAGVSQSPSNKVTEKGKDVELRCDPISGHTALYWYRQSLGQGLEFLIYFQGNSAPDKSGLPSDRFSAERTGGSVSTLTIQRTQQEDSAVYLCASSLERTFHNEQFFGPGTRLTVL.